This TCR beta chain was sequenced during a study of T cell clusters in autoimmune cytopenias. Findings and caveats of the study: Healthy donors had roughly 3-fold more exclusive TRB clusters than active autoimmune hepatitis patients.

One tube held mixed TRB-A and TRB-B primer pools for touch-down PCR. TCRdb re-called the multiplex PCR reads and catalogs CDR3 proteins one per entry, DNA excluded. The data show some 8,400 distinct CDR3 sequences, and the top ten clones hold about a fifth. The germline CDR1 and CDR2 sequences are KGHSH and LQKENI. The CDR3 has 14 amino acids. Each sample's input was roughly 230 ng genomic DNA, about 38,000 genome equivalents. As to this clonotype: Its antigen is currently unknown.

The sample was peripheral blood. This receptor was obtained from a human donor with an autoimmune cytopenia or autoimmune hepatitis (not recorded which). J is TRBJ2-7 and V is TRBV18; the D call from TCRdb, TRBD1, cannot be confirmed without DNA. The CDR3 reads CASSPGQGPSEQYF. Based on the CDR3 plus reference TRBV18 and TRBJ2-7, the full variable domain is NAGVMQNPRHLVRRRGQEARLRCSPMKGHSHVYWYRQLPEEGLKFMVYLQKENIIDESGMPKERFSAEFPKEGPSILRIQQVVRGDSAAYFCASSPGQGPSEQYFGPGTRLTVT.